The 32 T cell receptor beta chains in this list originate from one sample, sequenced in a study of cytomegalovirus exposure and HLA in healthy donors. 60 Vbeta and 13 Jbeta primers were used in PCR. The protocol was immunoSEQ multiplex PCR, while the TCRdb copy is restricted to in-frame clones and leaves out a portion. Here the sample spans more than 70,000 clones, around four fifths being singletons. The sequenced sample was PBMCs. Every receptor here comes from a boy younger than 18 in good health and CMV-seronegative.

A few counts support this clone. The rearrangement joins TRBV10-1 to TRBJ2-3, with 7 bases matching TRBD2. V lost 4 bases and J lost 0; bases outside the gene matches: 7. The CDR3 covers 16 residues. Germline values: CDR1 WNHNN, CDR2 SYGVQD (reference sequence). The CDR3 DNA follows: TGCGCCAGCAGTGCGTCTAGCGGTGCGAGCACAGATACGCAGTATTTT. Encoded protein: CASSASSGASTDTQYF.

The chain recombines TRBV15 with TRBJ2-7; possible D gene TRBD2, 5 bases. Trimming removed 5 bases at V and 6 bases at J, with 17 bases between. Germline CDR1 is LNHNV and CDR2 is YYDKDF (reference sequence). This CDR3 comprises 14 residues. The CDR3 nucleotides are TGTGCCACCAGCCTCGGGCTAGCCACCCTCGAGCAGTACTTC. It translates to CATSLGLATLEQYF.

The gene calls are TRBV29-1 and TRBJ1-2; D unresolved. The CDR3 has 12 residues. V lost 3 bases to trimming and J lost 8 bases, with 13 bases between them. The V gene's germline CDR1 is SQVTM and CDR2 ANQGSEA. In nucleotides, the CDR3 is TGCAGCGTTGACGTATATGGGAGCGGCTACACCTTC. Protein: CSVDVYGSGYTF.

CDR3 sequence: CASSEGRDREETQYF. In DNA form, the CDR3 reads TGTGCCAGCAGTGAAGGCCGCGACCGGGAAGAGACCCAGTACTTC. V gene TRBV6-1 combines with J gene TRBJ2-5; D ambiguous. The CDR3 covers 15 residues. CDR1 and CDR2 (germline): MNHNS, SASEGT. V was clipped by 1 base and J by 3 bases, with 12 bases between them.

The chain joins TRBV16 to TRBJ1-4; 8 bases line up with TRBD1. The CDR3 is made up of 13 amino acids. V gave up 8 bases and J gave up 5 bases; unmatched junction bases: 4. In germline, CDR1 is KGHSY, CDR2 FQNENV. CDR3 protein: CASGRTGNEKLFF. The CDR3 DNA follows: TGTGCCAGCGGGCGGACAGGGAATGAAAAACTGTTTTTT.

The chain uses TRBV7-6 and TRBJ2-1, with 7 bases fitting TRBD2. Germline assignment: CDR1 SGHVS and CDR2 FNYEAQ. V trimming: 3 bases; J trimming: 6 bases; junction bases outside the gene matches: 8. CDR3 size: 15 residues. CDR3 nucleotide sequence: TGTGCCAGCAGCTTGACTAGCCAAGGTTTCAATGAGCAGTTCTTC. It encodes CASSLTSQGFNEQFF. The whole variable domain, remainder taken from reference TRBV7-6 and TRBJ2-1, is GAGVSQSPRYKVTKRGQDVALRCDPISGHVSLYWYRQALGQGPEFLTYFNYEAQQDKSGLPNDRFSAERPEGSISTLTIQRTEQRDSAMYRCASSLTSQGFNEQFFGPGTRLTVL.

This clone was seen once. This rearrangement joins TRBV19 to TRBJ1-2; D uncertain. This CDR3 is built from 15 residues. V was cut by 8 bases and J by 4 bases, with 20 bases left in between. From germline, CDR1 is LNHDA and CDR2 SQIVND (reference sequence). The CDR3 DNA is TGTGCCAGTCTAGCTTGGAGCCCGGGCCGCTATGGCTACACCTTC. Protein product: CASLAWSPGRYGYTF.

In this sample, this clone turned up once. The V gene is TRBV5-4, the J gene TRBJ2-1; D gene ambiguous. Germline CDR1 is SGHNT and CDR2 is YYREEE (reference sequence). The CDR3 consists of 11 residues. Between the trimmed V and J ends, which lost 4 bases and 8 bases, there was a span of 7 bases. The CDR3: CASSLLDEQFF. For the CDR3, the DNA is TGTGCCAGCAGCCTCTTAGATGAGCAGTTCTTC.

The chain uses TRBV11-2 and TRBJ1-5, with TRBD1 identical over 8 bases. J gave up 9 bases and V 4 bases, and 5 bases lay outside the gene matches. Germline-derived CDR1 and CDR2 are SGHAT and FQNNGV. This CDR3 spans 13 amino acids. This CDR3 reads CASSWGQGAPQHF. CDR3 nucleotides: TGTGCCAGCAGCTGGGGGCAGGGGGCGCCCCAGCATTTT.

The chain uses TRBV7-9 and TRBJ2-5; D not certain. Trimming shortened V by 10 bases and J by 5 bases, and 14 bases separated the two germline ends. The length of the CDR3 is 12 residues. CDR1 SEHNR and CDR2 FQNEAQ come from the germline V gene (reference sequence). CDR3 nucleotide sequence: TGTGCCACTCCTAGTCCGCGCGAGACCCAGTACTTC. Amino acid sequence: CATPSPRETQYF.

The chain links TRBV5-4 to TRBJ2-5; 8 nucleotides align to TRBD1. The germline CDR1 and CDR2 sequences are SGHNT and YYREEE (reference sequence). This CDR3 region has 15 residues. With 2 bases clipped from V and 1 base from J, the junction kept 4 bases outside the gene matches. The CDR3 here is CASSFGQGVQETQYF. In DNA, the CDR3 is TGTGCCAGCAGCTTCGGACAGGGAGTCCAAGAGACCCAGTACTTC.

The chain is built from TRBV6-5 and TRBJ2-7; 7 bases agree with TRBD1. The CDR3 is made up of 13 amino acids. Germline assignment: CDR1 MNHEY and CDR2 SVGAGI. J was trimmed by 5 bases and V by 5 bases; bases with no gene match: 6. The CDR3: CASSTGTVDEQYF. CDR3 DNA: TGTGCCAGCAGTACCGGGACAGTGGACGAGCAGTACTTC.

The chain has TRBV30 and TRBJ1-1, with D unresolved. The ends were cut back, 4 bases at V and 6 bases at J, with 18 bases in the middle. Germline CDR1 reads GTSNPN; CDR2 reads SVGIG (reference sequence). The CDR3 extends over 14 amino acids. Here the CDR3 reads CAWKTGPISAEAFF. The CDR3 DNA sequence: TGTGCCTGGAAGACCGGGCCCATTAGCGCTGAAGCTTTCTTT.

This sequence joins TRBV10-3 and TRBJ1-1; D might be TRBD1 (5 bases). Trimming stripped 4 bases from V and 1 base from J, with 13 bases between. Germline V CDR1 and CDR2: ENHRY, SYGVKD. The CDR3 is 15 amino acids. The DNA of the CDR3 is TGTGCCATCAGTGTCGGGGGAGTCGGGAACACTGAAGCTTTCTTT. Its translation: CAISVGGVGNTEAFF.

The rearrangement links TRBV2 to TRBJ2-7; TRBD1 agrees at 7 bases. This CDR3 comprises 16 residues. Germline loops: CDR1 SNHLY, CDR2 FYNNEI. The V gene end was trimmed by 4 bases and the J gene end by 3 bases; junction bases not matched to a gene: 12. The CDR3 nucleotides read TGTGCCAGCAGTGGGGGACCGGGACAGAAAGACTACGAGCAGTACTTC. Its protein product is CASSGGPGQKDYEQYF.

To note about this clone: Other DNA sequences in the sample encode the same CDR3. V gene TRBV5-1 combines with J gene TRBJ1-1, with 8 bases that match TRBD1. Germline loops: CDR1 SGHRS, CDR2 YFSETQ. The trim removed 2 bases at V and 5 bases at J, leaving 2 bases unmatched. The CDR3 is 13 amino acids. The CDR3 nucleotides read TGCGCCAGCAGCTTAGACAGGGGAACTGAAGCTTTCTTT. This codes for CASSLDRGTEAFF.

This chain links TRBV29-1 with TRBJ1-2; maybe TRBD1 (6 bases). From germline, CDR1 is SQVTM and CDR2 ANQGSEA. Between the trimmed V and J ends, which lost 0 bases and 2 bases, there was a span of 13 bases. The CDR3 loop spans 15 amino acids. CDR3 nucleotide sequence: TGCAGCGTTGAAGAGGGGGCCAGGGAGAACTATGGCTACACCTTC. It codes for CSVEEGARENYGYTF.

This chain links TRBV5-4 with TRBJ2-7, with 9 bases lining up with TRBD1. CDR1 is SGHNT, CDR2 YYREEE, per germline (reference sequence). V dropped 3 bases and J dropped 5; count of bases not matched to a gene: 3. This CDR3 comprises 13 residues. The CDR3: CASSYRGLNEQYF. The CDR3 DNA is TGTGCCAGCAGCTACAGGGGGCTCAACGAGCAGTACTTC.

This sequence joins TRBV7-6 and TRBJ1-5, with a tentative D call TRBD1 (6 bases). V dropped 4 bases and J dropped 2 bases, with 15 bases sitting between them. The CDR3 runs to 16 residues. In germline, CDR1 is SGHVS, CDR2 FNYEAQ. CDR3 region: CASSSIQGSGNQPQHF. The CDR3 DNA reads TGTGCCAGCAGCTCCATCCAGGGGTCGGGCAATCAGCCCCAGCATTTT.

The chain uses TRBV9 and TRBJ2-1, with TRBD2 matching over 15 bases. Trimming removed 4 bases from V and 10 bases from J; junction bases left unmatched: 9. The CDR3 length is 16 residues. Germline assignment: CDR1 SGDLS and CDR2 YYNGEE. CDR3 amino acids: CASSIRGLAGGDEQFF. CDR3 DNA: TGTGCCAGCAGCATAAGGGGACTAGCGGGGGGTGACGAGCAGTTCTTC.

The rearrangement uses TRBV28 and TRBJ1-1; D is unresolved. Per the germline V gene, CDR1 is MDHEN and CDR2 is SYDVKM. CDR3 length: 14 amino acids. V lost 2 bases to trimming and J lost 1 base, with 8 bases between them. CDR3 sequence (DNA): TGTGCCAGCAGTTTAAGGCAGGAGAACACTGAAGCTTTCTTT. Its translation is CASSLRQENTEAFF.

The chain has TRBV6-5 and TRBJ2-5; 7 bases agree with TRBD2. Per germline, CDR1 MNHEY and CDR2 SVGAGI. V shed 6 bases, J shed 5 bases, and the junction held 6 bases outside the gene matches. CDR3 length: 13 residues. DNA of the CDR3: TGTGCCAGCAGGAGGGAGGGCTTGGAGACCCAGTACTTC. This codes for CASRREGLETQYF.

CDR3 DNA: TGTGCCAGCAGCTGGGGGACGCGGGGATATGGCTACACCTTC. Its protein is CASSWGTRGYGYTF. The chain employs TRBV5-6 and TRBJ1-2; D is perhaps TRBD1 (5 bases). The CDR3 runs 14 residues. The V end was cut by 3 bases, the J end by 5 bases, with 14 bases between. Germline V gene data show CDR1 as SGHDT and CDR2 as YYEEEE.

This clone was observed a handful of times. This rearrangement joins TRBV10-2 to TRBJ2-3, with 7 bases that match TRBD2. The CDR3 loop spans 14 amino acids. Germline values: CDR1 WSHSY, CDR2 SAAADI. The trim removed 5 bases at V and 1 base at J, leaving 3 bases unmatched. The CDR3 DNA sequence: TGCGCCAGCAGTCCTAGCGGACGCACAGATACGCAGTATTTT. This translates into CASSPSGRTDTQYF.

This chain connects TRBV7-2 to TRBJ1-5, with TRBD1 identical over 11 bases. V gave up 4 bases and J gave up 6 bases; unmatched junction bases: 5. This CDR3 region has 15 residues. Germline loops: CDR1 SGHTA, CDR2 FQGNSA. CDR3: CASSWGTGGSQPQHF. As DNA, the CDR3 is TGTGCCAGCAGCTGGGGGACAGGGGGAAGTCAGCCCCAGCATTTT.

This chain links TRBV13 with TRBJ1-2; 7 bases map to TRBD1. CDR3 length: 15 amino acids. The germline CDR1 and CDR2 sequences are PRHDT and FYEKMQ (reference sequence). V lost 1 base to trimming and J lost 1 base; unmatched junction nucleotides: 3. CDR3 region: CASSLEQGINYGYTF. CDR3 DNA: TGTGCCAGCAGCTTAGAACAGGGGATTAACTATGGCTACACCTTC.

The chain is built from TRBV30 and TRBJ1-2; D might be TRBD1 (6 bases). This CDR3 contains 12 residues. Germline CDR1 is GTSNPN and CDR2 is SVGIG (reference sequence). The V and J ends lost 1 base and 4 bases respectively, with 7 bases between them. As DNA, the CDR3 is TGTGCCTGGAGTGGGGACATCTATGGCTACACCTTC. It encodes CAWSGDIYGYTF. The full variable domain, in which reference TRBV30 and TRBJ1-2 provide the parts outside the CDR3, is SQTIHQWPATLVQPVGSPLSLECTVEGTSNPNLYWYRQAAGRGLQLLFYSVGIGQISSEVPQNLSASRPQDRQFILSSKKLLLSDSGFYLCAWSGDIYGYTFGSGTRLTVV.

The CDR3, as DNA: TGCAGCGCGGCCGGACAGGACCATGGCTACACCTTC. This translates into CSAAGQDHGYTF. V is TRBV29-1 and J is TRBJ1-2, with TRBD1 matching over 7 bases. This CDR3 comprises 12 residues. Germline V lookup: CDR1 SQVTM, CDR2 ANQGSEA. J gave up 6 bases and V 7 bases, and 8 bases lay outside the gene matches.

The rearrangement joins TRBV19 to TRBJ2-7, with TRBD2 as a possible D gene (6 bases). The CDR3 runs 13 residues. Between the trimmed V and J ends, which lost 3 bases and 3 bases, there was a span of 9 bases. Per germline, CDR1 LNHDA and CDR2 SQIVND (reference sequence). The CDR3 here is CASSMGEDYEQYF. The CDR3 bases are TGTGCCAGTAGTATGGGGGAGGACTACGAGCAGTACTTC.

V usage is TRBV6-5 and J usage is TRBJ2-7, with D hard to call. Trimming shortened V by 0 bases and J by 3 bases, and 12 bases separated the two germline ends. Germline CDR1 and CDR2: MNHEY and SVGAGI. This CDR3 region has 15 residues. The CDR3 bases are TGTGCCAGCAGTTACTCGAAGGCGTACTACTACGAGCAGTACTTC. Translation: CASSYSKAYYYEQYF.

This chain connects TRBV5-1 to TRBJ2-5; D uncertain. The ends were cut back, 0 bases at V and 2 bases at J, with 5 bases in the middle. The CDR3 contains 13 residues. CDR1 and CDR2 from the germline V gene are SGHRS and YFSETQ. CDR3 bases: TGCGCCAGCAGCTTGGTTATACAAGAGACCCAGTACTTC. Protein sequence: CASSLVIQETQYF. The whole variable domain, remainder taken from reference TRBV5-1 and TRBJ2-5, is KAGVTQTPRYLIKTRGQQVTLSCSPISGHRSVSWYQQTPGQGLQFLFEYFSETQRNKGNFPGRFSGRQFSNSRSEMNVSTLELGDSALYLCASSLVIQETQYFGPGTRLLVL.

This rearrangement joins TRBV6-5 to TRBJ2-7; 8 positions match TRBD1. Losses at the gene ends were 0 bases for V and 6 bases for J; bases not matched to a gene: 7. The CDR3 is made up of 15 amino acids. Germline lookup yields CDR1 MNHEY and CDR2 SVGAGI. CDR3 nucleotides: TGTGCCAGCAGTTACTCGAGTCAGGGGGCACGCGAGCAGTACTTC. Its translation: CASSYSSQGAREQYF.